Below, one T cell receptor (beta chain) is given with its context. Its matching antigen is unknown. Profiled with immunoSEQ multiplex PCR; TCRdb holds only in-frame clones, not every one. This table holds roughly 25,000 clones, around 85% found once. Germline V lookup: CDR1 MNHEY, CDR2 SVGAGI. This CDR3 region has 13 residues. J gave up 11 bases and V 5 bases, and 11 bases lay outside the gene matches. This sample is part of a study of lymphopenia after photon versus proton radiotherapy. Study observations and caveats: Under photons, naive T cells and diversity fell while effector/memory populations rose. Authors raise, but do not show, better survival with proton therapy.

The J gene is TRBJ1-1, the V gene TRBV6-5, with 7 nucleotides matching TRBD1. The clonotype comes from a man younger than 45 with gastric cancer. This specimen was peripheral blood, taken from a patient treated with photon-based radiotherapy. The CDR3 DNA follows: TGTGCCAGCAGTATCACCATCAGGGGGTGGGCTTTCTTT. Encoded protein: CASSITIRGWAFF.